This T cell receptor beta chain was captured by sequencing in a study of response to subunit inactivated influenza vaccine. Study-level findings and limits: Seasonal influenza vaccination, on each occasion, was suggested by the authors to recruit few new T cells.

Germline values: CDR1 SGHVS, CDR2 FQNEAQ. CDR3 length: 19 amino acids. The V segment lost 5 bases and the J segment 2 bases; nucleotides outside the gene matches: 19. MiXCR, applied by TCRdb to the RT-PCR reads, yields one record per CDR3 protein. Seen here are roughly 170,000 distinct CDR3 sequences, about a tenth observed once, and the top ten hold approximately 11%. Worth noting for this clonotype: The antigen is undetermined.

This clonotype originated in a middle-aged man who received an inactivated influenza vaccine. The V gene is TRBV7-8, the J gene TRBJ2-7; 9 positions agree with TRBD2. Sequenced here: non-naive T cells sorted from PBMCs, sampled on the day of vaccination. CDR3 residues: CASSRPRRQSGGQTYEQYF. CDR3 coding DNA: TGTGCCAGCAGCCGACCCCGTCGCCAAAGCGGGGGGCAAACCTACGAGCAGTACTTC.